Below are 28 T cell receptor beta chains sequenced from a single sample in a study of shared clonotypes between healthy human individuals. The data were produced by immunoSEQ multiplex PCR, yet TCRdb's version contains in-frame clones alone and is incomplete. The sample holds about 1.5 million clones, around 98% seen once. The sample was naive CD4+ T cells sorted from blood. Subset specified: CD45RA+ positively selected. The receptors originated from a man aged 30-40 years in good health.

This sequence joins TRBV27 and TRBJ1-2, with D tentatively TRBD1 (5 bases). Germline CDR1 is MNHEY and CDR2 is SMNVEV (reference sequence). The V end was cut by 4 bases, the J end by 5 bases, with 14 bases between. The CDR3 is 14 amino acids. CDR3 sequence reads: CASSSAGTWYGYTF. Written as DNA, the CDR3 is TGTGCCAGCAGTTCAGCCGGGACCTGGTATGGCTACACCTTC.

The chain links TRBV19 to TRBJ2-1, with D tentatively TRBD2 (6 bases). The CDR3 contains 15 residues. Germline V lookup: CDR1 LNHDA, CDR2 SQIVND (reference sequence). The ends were cut back, 5 bases at V and 4 bases at J, with 15 bases in the middle. This CDR3 is CASSGGTGVYNEQFF. CDR3 coding DNA: TGTGCCAGTAGTGGGGGAACGGGAGTTTACAATGAGCAGTTCTTC. The full variable domain, completed using reference TRBV19 and TRBJ2-1, is DGGITQSPKYLFRKEGQNVTLSCEQNLNHDAMYWYRQDPGQGLRLIYYSQIVNDFQKGDIAEGYSVSREKKESFPLTVTSAQKNPTAFYLCASSGGTGVYNEQFFGPGTRLTVL.

The chain carries TRBV2 and TRBJ2-4; D may be TRBD1 (5 bases). There are 14 residues in the CDR3. CDR1 and CDR2 from the germline V gene are SNHLY and FYNNEI. V was pared by 7 bases and J by 3 bases, with 13 bases between. In DNA, the CDR3 is TGTGCCAGCAACGCCAGGGAATTCAAAAACATTCAGTACTTC. It yields the protein CASNAREFKNIQYF.

The rearrangement joins TRBV5-1 to TRBJ2-2; 7 nucleotides match TRBD2. V shed 3 bases and J 4 bases; nucleotides not matched to a gene: 9. CDR1 SGHRS and CDR2 YFSETQ come from the germline V gene. CDR3 size: 16 residues. The DNA for the CDR3 is TGCGCCAGCAGCTCAGTAGCGGGCGGAGTCACCGGGGAGCTGTTTTTT. It is translated as CASSSVAGGVTGELFF.

The chain is built from TRBV7-9 and TRBJ2-7; D gene ambiguous. Germline-derived CDR1 and CDR2 are SEHNR and FQNEAQ (reference sequence). The CDR3 is 11 residues long. The ends were cut back, 5 bases at V and 5 bases at J, with 7 bases in the middle. CDR3 DNA sequence: TGTGCCAGCAGCCCTGGCGACGAGCAGTACTTC. Translating it yields CASSPGDEQYF.

The table lists this clone with a count of one. In DNA form, the CDR3 reads TGTGCCAGCAGTTTCGCGGGAGGTCTCCCCTCCTACAATGAGCAGTTCTTC. The encoded protein is CASSFAGGLPSYNEQFF. The chain is built from TRBV27 and TRBJ2-1; 8 bases are shared with TRBD2. CDR3 length equals 17 residues. J was trimmed by 0 bases and V by 3 bases; bases with no gene match: 7. CDR1 and CDR2 (germline): MNHEY, SMNVEV (reference sequence).

CDR3 bases: TGTGCCAGTAGTACCCGACAGGTGAACACCTACAATGAGCAGTTCTTC. Translated: CASSTRQVNTYNEQFF. The chain carries TRBV19 and TRBJ2-1; possibly TRBD1 for D (6 bases). Trimming removed 4 bases from V and 2 bases from J, with 15 bases in between. The germline V gene encodes CDR1 LNHDA and CDR2 SQIVND (reference sequence). This CDR3 has 16 residues.

The CDR3 bases are TGTGCCAGCAGCTTAGTGGGTCGGGGCGGCGAGCAGTACTTC. This sequence encodes CASSLVGRGGEQYF. The chain joins TRBV7-9 to TRBJ2-7, with D perhaps assigned TRBD1 or TRBD2 (5 bases each). This CDR3 has 14 amino acids. Trimming cost V 1 base and J 6 bases, with 13 bases left between them. Germline CDR1 and CDR2: SEHNR and FQNEAQ (reference sequence). The full variable domain, rest sourced from reference TRBV7-9 and TRBJ2-7, is DTGVSQNPRHKITKRGQNVTFRCDPISEHNRLYWYRQTLGQGPEFLTYFQNEAQLEKSRLLSDRFSAERPKGSFSTLEIQRTEQGDSAMYLCASSLVGRGGEQYFGPGTRLTVT.

The J gene is TRBJ2-1, the V gene TRBV7-2; 9 nucleotides line up with TRBD2. Germline CDR1 and CDR2: SGHTA and FQGNSA. The CDR3 covers 15 residues. The V and J ends lost 6 bases and 7 bases, in that order; junction bases with no gene match: 10. This CDR3 reads CASRTAGGRGNEQFF. Written as DNA, the CDR3 is TGTGCCAGCAGGACAGCGGGAGGCCGGGGGAATGAGCAGTTCTTC. Supplemented by reference TRBV7-2 and TRBJ2-1, the full variable domain reads GAGVSQSPSNKVTEKGKDVELRCDPISGHTALYWYRQSLGQGLEFLIYFQGNSAPDKSGLPSDRFSAERTGGSVSTLTIQRTQQEDSAVYLCASRTAGGRGNEQFFGPGTRLTVL.

The genes are TRBV18 and TRBJ2-2; D is possibly TRBD2 (6 bases). With 3 bases removed from V and 3 bases from J, the gap between germline ends came to 23 bases. The CDR3 extends over 19 amino acids. In germline, CDR1 is KGHSH, CDR2 LQKENI. CDR3 bases: TGTGCCAGCTCACCGCCACGGGGGTTAGCGACCGAGGACACCGGGGAGCTGTTTTTT. This gives the protein CASSPPRGLATEDTGELFF.

With respect to this clone: The sample holds other DNA sequences that translate to the same CDR3. The chain has TRBV18 and TRBJ1-2, with D tentatively TRBD1 (6 bases). Germline CDR1 KGHSH, CDR2 LQKENI. The CDR3 length is 14 residues. The V end lost 3 bases, the J end lost 2 bases, and 10 bases lay between the germline ends. The CDR3 loop is CASSPMDSNYGYTF. In DNA, the CDR3 is TGTGCCAGCTCACCGATGGACAGCAACTATGGCTACACCTTC. Looking up the rest from reference TRBV18 and TRBJ1-2 gives the full variable domain: NAGVMQNPRHLVRRRGQEARLRCSPMKGHSHVYWYRQLPEEGLKFMVYLQKENIIDESGMPKERFSAEFPKEGPSILRIQQVVRGDSAAYFCASSPMDSNYGYTFGSGTRLTVV.

The chain employs TRBV27 and TRBJ2-7, with 9 bases lining up with TRBD2. There are 16 residues in the CDR3. Germline lookup yields CDR1 MNHEY and CDR2 SMNVEV (reference sequence). V was clipped by 5 bases and J by 6 bases; unmatched bases: 14. DNA for the CDR3: TGTGCCAGCAGTATCCTGGGCGGTAGCGGGAGCACCGAGCAGTACTTC. Translating it yields CASSILGGSGSTEQYF.

V usage is TRBV7-9 and J usage is TRBJ1-2, with D possibly being TRBD1 (5 bases). The CDR3 runs 14 residues. V was clipped by 3 bases and J by 4 bases, with 12 bases between them. Germline CDR1 is SEHNR and CDR2 is FQNEAQ (reference sequence). The CDR3 bases are TGTGCCAGCAGCTTCAGTGGGGGTAGCTATGGCTACACCTTC. Protein: CASSFSGGSYGYTF.

The V call is TRBV25-1, the J call TRBJ2-1, with TRBD2 matching over 7 bases. CDR3 length equals 14 residues. V was pared by 4 bases and J by 7 bases, with 7 bases of the junction left unmatched. The germline V gene encodes CDR1 MGHDK and CDR2 SYGVNS. As DNA, the CDR3 is TGTGCCAGCAGTGCTAGGGCTAGCGGTAATGAGCAGTTCTTC. Translated, it gives CASSARASGNEQFF.

Concerning this clone itself: Compared with germline, one end of the junction differs, possibly owing to a read error. This sequence joins TRBV7-7 and TRBJ2-1; D uncertain. The CDR3 is 15 residues long. Germline V gene lookup returns CDR1 SSHAT and CDR2 FNYEAQ (reference sequence). The CDR3 DNA follows: TGTGCTAGCAGCTCAGCAAGGGTAGGGTACAATGAGCAGTTCTTC. It translates to CASSSARVGYNEQFF.

The rearrangement links TRBV25-1 to TRBJ2-6; the match to TRBD1 covers 9 bases. CDR1 and CDR2 (germline): MGHDK, SYGVNS. The V and J ends lost 7 bases and 4 bases, in that order; junction bases with no gene match: 14. This CDR3 spans 18 amino acids. CDR3 sequence (DNA): TGTGCCAGCACCACCTATGCGGACAGGGGATCCGGGGCCAACGTCCTGACTTTC. Translation: CASTTYADRGSGANVLTF.

Concerning this clone: Other DNA sequences in this specimen translate into the identical CDR3. This sequence joins TRBV14 and TRBJ1-2; perhaps TRBD1 as D (5 bases). Germline lookup yields CDR1 SGHDN and CDR2 FVKESK. CDR3 length: 13 residues. The germline V and J ends were trimmed by 4 bases and 4 bases, with 10 bases remaining between them. CDR3 nucleotide sequence: TGTGCCAGCAGCCTTAAGAGGGGCTATGGCTACACCTTC. It is translated as CASSLKRGYGYTF.

The rearrangement joins TRBV7-8 to TRBJ1-3, with a weak D call TRBD1 (5 bases). This CDR3 is 16 amino acids long. Germline assignment: CDR1 SGHVS and CDR2 FQNEAQ. Trimming cost V 4 bases and J 2 bases, with 15 bases left between them. The CDR3 loop reads CASSYPRVKTGNTIYF. CDR3 in DNA: TGTGCCAGCAGCTACCCCAGGGTGAAGACTGGAAACACCATATATTTT.

The rearrangement uses TRBV15 and TRBJ2-1; D not certain. The V end was cut by 0 bases, the J end by 0 bases, with 18 bases between. The CDR3 is 19 residues long. CDR1 is LNHNV, CDR2 YYDKDF, per germline (reference sequence). The chain's CDR3 is CATSRDLLSEPFSYNEQFF. The CDR3 region has the DNA TGTGCCACCAGCAGAGATCTCTTATCAGAACCGTTCTCCTACAATGAGCAGTTCTTC.

V gene TRBV6-5 combines with J gene TRBJ2-7; 7 bases are a match to TRBD1. J lost 6 bases, V lost 2 bases, and 7 bases had no gene match. CDR1 MNHEY and CDR2 SVGAGI come from the germline V gene. CDR3 size: 14 residues. This chain's CDR3 is CASSYREGGIEQYF. CDR3 DNA sequence: TGTGCCAGCAGTTACCGAGAAGGGGGCATCGAGCAGTACTTC.

The chain employs TRBV10-3 and TRBJ1-5, with D possibly TRBD1 on 6 matching bases. The CDR3 has 14 amino acids. The germline CDR1 and CDR2 sequences are ENHRY and SYGVKD. V was clipped by 6 bases and J by 5 bases, with 14 bases between them. CDR3 sequence reads: CAISATGRDQPQHF. The CDR3 DNA reads TGTGCCATCAGCGCGACAGGAAGAGATCAGCCCCAGCATTTT.

The V and J genes are TRBV18 and TRBJ2-2; 9 positions agree with TRBD1. The germline gives CDR1 KGHSH, CDR2 LQKENI. The CDR3 is 18 amino acids. Trimming removed 5 bases from V and 0 bases from J; junction bases left unmatched: 10. In DNA form, the CDR3 reads TGTGCCAGCTCATCTTTGAGACAGGGGGACTCGAACACCGGGGAGCTGTTTTTT. This codes for CASSSLRQGDSNTGELFF.

The chain has TRBV7-2 and TRBJ2-7; weak D call: TRBD2 (5 bases). V gave up 2 bases and J gave up 5 bases, with 13 bases separating them. The CDR3 is 14 amino acids. Germline lookup yields CDR1 SGHTA and CDR2 FQGNSA. The CDR3 DNA sequence: TGTGCCAGCAGCTTATCTAGCCTGACGAACGAGCAGTACTTC. This codes for CASSLSSLTNEQYF.

V gene TRBV11-1 combines with J gene TRBJ2-3; D gene unclear. Trimming left V 8 bases short and J 3 bases short, with 21 bases between. Looked up from germline, CDR1 is SGHAT and CDR2 is FQDESV (reference sequence). The CDR3 extends over 16 amino acids. CDR3 region: CASVERAAVVTDTQYF. The CDR3 nucleotides read TGTGCCAGCGTCGAGCGTGCGGCTGTCGTTACAGATACGCAGTATTTT.

This rearrangement joins TRBV5-1 to TRBJ2-3, with D maybe TRBD1 (6 bases). The CDR3 runs 14 residues. Germline V lookup: CDR1 SGHRS, CDR2 YFSETQ. Trimming took 6 bases from V and 0 from J, leaving 11 bases between them. The CDR3 is CASKVGASTDTQYF. CDR3 nucleotide sequence: TGCGCCAGCAAGGTGGGGGCTAGCACAGATACGCAGTATTTT.

V is TRBV6-1 and J is TRBJ1-4; D gene uncertain. In germline, CDR1 is MNHNS, CDR2 SASEGT. The length of the CDR3 is 15 residues. The ends were cut back, 5 bases at V and 4 bases at J, with 14 bases in the middle. CDR3 nucleotide sequence: TGTGCCAGCAGTACCCGACCGGTCCGTAATGAAAAACTGTTTTTT. Protein: CASSTRPVRNEKLFF.

V and J are TRBV5-8 and TRBJ1-1; D unclear. CDR1 SGHTS and CDR2 YDEGEE come from the germline V gene. Trimming shortened V by 2 bases and J by 2 bases, and 7 bases separated the two germline ends. CDR3 size: 13 residues. DNA of the CDR3: TGTGCCAGCAGCTTTCCGGTAAACACTGAAGCTTTCTTT. This sequence encodes CASSFPVNTEAFF.

As for this clone: This sample includes further DNA sequences coding for the same CDR3. The chain is built from TRBV6-5 and TRBJ1-5, with D uncertain. CDR3 length equals 13 residues. V was clipped by 4 bases and J by 0 bases, with 4 bases between them. Germline V gives CDR1 MNHEY, CDR2 SVGAGI. The CDR3 region is CASSSGSNQPQHF. CDR3 nucleotides: TGTGCCAGCAGTTCTGGTAGCAATCAGCCCCAGCATTTT.